This T cell receptor beta chain was documented in a study of radiotherapy plus CTLA-4 blockade in lung cancer. Overall study context: With 30% to 40% of patients having disease control, objective responses were seen in 15% to 20%. Study-level points and caveats: Among blood TCR repertoires after radiotherapy plus ipilimumab, tumor-derived clones expanded. The best predictor of response was reported to be early blood T cell clone dynamics, with interferon-beta.

The count of this clone is one. The antigen is unknown. After removal of 8 bases from V and 2 bases from J, the junction contained 18 bases not matched to a gene. The CDR3 sequence is 19 residues long. Germline lookup yields CDR1 SGHVT and CDR2 SQSDAQ. Produced via immunoSEQ multiplex PCR; TCRdb's table is partial and in-frame only. The sample includes more than 30,000 clones, about 81% of them seen just once. The sequencing here drew on peripheral blood, taken from a patient treated with radiotherapy plus ipilimumab. V is TRBV7-4 and J is TRBJ2-3; 11 bases fit TRBD2. This clonotype was obtained from a human donor with non-small cell lung cancer that progressed on radiotherapy plus ipilimumab. The CDR3 DNA sequence: TGTGCCAGCGGGTCCCCTGGGCTAGCGGGGGGTTCAAACACAGATACGCAGTATTTT. Amino acids: CASGSPGLAGGSNTDTQYF.